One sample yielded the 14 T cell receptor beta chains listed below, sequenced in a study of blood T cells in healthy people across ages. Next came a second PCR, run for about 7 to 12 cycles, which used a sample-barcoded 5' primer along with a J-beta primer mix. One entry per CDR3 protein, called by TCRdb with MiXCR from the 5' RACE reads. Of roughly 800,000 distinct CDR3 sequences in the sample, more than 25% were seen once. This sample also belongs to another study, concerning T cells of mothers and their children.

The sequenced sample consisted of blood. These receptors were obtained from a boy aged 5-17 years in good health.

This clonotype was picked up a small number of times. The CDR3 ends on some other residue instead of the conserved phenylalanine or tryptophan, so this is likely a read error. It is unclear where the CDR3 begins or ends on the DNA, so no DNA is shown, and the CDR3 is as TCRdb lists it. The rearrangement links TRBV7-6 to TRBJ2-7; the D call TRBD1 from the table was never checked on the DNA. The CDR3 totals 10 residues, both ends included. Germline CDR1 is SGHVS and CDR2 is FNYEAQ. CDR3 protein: CASSSQGPGI.

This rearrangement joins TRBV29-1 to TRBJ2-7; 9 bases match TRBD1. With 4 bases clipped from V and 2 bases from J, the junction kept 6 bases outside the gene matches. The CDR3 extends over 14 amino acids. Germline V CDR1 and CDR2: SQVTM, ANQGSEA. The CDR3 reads CSVGDRASPYEQYF. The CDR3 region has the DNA TGCAGCGTTGGGGACAGGGCTTCCCCCTACGAGCAGTACTTC.

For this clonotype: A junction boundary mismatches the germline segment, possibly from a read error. The CDR3 nucleotides are TGTGCCAGCAGTTGGTATCGCGGGGGTTACAATGAGCGGTTCTTC. It encodes CASSWYRGGYNERFF. The chain has TRBV6-5 and TRBJ2-5; 7 bases line up with TRBD2. The CDR3 is made up of 15 amino acids. CDR1 is MNHEY and CDR2 is SVGAGI in the germline V gene.

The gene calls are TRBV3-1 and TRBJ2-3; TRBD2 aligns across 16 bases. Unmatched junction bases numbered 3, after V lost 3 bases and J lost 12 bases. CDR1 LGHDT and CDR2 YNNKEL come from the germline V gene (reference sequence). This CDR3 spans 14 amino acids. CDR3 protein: CASSQGTSGGAQYF. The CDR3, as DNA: TGTGCCAGCAGCCAGGGGACTAGCGGGGGGGCTCAGTATTTT.

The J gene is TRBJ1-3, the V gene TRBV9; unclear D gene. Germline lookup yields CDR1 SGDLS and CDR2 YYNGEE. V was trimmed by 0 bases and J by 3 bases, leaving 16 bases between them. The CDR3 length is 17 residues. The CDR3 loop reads CASSVAQAASLGNTIYF. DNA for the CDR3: TGTGCCAGCAGCGTAGCCCAGGCAGCGTCCCTTGGAAACACCATATATTTT.

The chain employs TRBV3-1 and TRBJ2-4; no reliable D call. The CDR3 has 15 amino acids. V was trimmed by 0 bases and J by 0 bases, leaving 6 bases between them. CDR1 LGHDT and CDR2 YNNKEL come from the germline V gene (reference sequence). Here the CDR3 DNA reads TGTGCCAGCAGCCAAGATTTTCTAGCCAAAAACATTCAGTACTTC. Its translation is CASSQDFLAKNIQYF.

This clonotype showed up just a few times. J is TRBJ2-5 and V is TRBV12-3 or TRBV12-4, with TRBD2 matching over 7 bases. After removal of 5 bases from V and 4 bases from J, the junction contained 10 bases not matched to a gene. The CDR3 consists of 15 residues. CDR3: CASSPPSGDSETQYF. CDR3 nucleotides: TGTGCCAGCAGTCCCCCCAGCGGGGACTCAGAGACCCAGTACTTC.

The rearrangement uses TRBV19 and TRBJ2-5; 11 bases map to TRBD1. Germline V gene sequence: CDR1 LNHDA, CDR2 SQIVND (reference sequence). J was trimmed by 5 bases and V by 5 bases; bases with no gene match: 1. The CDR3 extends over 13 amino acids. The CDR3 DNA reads TGTGCCAGTAGTTGGGACAGGGGGGAGACCCAGTACTTC. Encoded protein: CASSWDRGETQYF.

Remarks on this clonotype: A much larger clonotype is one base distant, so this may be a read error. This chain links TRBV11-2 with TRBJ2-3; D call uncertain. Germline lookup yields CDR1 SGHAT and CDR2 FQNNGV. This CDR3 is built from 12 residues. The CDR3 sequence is CASSPTTDTQNF. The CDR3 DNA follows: TGTGCCAGCAGCCCGACCACAGATACGCAGAATTTT.

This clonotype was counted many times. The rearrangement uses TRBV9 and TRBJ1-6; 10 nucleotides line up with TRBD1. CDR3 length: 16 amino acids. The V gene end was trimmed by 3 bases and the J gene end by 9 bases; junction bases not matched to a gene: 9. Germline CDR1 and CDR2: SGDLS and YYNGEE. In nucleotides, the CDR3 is TGTGCCAGCAGCGCCCGGACAGGGGGTGCCAGTTCACCCCTCCACTTT. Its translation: CASSARTGGASSPLHF.

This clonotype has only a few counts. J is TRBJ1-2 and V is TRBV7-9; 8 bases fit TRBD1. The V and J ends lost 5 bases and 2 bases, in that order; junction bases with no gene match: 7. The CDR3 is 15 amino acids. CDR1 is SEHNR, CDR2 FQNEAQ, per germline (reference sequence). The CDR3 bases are TGTGCCAGCAGCGAGACAGGGGCGCTGAACTATGGCTACACCTTC. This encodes CASSETGALNYGYTF.

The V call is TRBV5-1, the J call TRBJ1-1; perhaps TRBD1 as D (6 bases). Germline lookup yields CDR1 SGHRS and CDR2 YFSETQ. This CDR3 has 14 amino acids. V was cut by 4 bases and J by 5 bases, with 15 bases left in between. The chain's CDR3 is CASSPTGGMTEAFF. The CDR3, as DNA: TGCGCCAGCAGCCCGACGGGGGGCATGACTGAAGCTTTCTTT.

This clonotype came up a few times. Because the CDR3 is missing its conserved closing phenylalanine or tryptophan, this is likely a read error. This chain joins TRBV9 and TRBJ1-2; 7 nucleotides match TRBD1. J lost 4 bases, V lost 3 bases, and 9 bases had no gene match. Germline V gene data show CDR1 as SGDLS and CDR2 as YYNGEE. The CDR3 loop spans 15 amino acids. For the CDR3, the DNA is TGTGCCAGCAGCGCCCGAAGAGGGGGCCCCTATGGCTACACCCTC. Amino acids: CASSARRGGPYGYTL.

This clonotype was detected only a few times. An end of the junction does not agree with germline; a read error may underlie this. As DNA, the CDR3 is TGCGCCAGCAGTTTGGTAGGGCCGGGCCGGGAGACCCAGTACTTC. It yields the protein CASSLVGPGRETQYF. The chain is built from TRBV5-1 and TRBJ2-5; D is undetermined. This CDR3 is 15 amino acids long. Germline CDR1 and CDR2: SGHRS and YFSETQ.